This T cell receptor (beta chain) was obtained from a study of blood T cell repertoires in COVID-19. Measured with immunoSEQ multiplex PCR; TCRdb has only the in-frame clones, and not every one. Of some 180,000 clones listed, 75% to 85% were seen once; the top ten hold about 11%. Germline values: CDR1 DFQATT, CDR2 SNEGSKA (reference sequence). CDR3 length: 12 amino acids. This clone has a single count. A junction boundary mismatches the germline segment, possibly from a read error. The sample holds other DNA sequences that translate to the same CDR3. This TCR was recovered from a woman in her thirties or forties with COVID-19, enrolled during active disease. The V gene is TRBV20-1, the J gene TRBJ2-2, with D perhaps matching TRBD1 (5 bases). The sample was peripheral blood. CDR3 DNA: TGCAGTGCTAGTACAGGATCTGGGGAACTGTTTTTT. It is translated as CSASTGSGELFF.